This T cell receptor (beta chain) was obtained from a study of cytomegalovirus exposure and HLA in healthy donors. Study results and limitations: It was reportedly the case that the classifier diagnosed cytomegalovirus status with high specificity and sensitivity. Researchers reported in a later analysis that a missense DCLRE1C variant was tied to TCR beta V- and J-gene trimming.

A remark on this clone: What it binds is not known.

The germline V gene has CDR1 MNHNS and CDR2 SASEGT. The CDR3 totals 11 residues. It was with 60 Vbeta and 13 Jbeta primers that the PCR ran. Clones were sequenced by immunoSEQ multiplex PCR, and TCRdb holds only the in-frame ones, with some missing. This specimen shows about 200,000 clones; the ten leading clones hold 0.9% to 1.4%. The sequencing sample was made of PBMCs. The chain uses TRBV6-1 and TRBJ2-5, with no clear D. Gene TRBJ2-7 matches the end of the DNA better, so the J call may be wrong. This TCR derives from a girl aged 2 to 10 in good health and CMV-seropositive. The CDR3 coding sequence is TGTGCCAGCAGTGATTTGGGCGAGCAGTACTTC. As protein: CASSDLGEQYF.